This TCR beta chain is drawn from a study of shared T cell receptors in the human thymus. Points on this clone: This sample includes further DNA sequences coding for the same CDR3.

The assay was immunoSEQ multiplex PCR, and TCRdb's table has in-frame clones only and misses some. In the table there are 650,000 to 950,000 clones, 80% to 90% of which are singletons. The V gene's germline CDR1 is MDHEN and CDR2 SYDVKM. The CDR3 has 19 residues. V lost 5 bases to trimming and J lost 0 bases; unmatched junction nucleotides: 16. The same sample was also studied in work on human thymus T cells. This second study says: Corrective heart surgery yielded resections, and these provided the thymus tissue. Unrelated people showed highly overlapping thymic repertoires, related research reported.

The chain couples TRBV28 to TRBJ2-7; 10 bases match TRBD1. The sequence was obtained from a girl under three years old with a congenital heart defect. The specimen was thymocytes. The CDR3: CASSTRTGGTGGTSYEQYF. The CDR3 DNA follows: TGTGCCAGCAGTACCCGGACAGGGGGAACAGGGGGGACCTCCTACGAGCAGTACTTC.